Following are 30 T cell receptor beta chains from one sample sequenced in a study of human T cells and chemical hapten exposure. The time point here: patch test 1, 2 weeks after DPC sensitization. Treatment specified: therapeutic diphenylcyclopropenone sensitization with weekly scalp DPC. TCRdb re-derived calls from the RACE reads in MiXCR, one entry per CDR3 protein. The table lists 340,000 or so distinct CDR3 sequences, roughly 6.9% of them singletons. The sample in question was whole blood, obtained in connection with sensitization to the hapten diphenylcyclopropenone (DPC). These receptors all come from a woman younger than 35 with alopecia areata. Some clones in this sample may be carry-over from other donors' samples.

The chain combines TRBV5-1 with TRBJ2-3; D may correspond to TRBD1 or TRBD2 (6 bases each). Trimming removed 0 bases from V and 2 bases from J, with 13 bases in between. The CDR3 length is 16 residues. Germline V CDR1 and CDR2: SGHRS, YFSETQ. In DNA form, the CDR3 reads TGCGCCAGCAGCTTGGAGGGGGGCCCCTCCACAGATACGCAGTATTTT. Amino acids: CASSLEGGPSTDTQYF.

The sample holds many counts of this clonotype. As DNA, the CDR3 is TGTGCCAGCAGCCCCCGACAGGGCCAAGGGAACACCGGGGAGCTGTTTTTT. It codes for CASSPRQGQGNTGELFF. The rearrangement links TRBV7-6 to TRBJ2-2; TRBD1 aligns across 7 bases. Germline CDR1 and CDR2: SGHVS and FNYEAQ. The CDR3 spans 17 residues. The J segment lost 1 base and the V segment lost 5 bases, leaving 10 bases of the junction unmatched.

In its sample, this clonotype was seen a few times. CDR3 sequence reads: CASSFTSGGRDTQYF. CDR3 nucleotides: TGTGCCAGCAGCTTCACTAGCGGGGGGCGAGATACGCAGTATTTT. The chain has TRBV7-2 and TRBJ2-3; 12 positions agree with TRBD2. The V gene's germline CDR1 is SGHTA and CDR2 FQGNSA. V gave up 3 bases and J gave up 5 bases; unmatched junction bases: 3. CDR3 length: 15 amino acids.

The table lists this clonotype with many counts. The chain recombines TRBV6-5 with TRBJ2-7; tentatively, D is TRBD1 (5 bases). The germline CDR1 and CDR2 sequences are MNHEY and SVGAGI. V lost 5 bases and J 2 bases, leaving 16 bases between the germline ends. The CDR3 is 15 amino acids. This CDR3 is CASSHQGSFAYEQYF. CDR3 coding DNA: TGTGCCAGCAGTCACCAGGGAAGTTTTGCCTACGAGCAGTACTTC.

This clonotype occurred many times. This chain uses TRBV20-1 with TRBJ2-1; D assignment may be TRBD1 or TRBD2 (6 bases each). Germline loops: CDR1 DFQATT, CDR2 SNEGSKA (reference sequence). The CDR3 is made up of 16 amino acids. This CDR3 is CLGGRPGIPIYNEQFF. In nucleotides, the CDR3 is TGCCTGGGGGGCAGACCAGGGATCCCAATTTACAATGAGCAGTTCTTC.

This clonotype was seen a few times. This chain joins TRBV29-1 and TRBJ1-1; D not resolved. This CDR3 has 11 residues. V lost 4 bases and J 0 bases, leaving 3 bases between the germline ends. CDR1 is SQVTM and CDR2 is ANQGSEA in the germline V gene. The CDR3 coding sequence is TGCAGCGTTGGAGTGAACACTGAAGCTTTCTTT. Its translation is CSVGVNTEAFF.

The gene calls are TRBV20-1 and TRBJ2-3; 9 positions match TRBD2. The CDR3 loop spans 16 amino acids. The V gene end was trimmed by 6 bases and the J gene end by 1 base; junction bases not matched to a gene: 11. Germline V lookup: CDR1 DFQATT, CDR2 SNEGSKA (reference sequence). The CDR3 is CSAELSIAGGTDTQYF. In DNA, the CDR3 is TGCAGTGCCGAATTGAGCATAGCGGGGGGCACAGATACGCAGTATTTT.

This clonotype was found a few times. This rearrangement joins TRBV7-2 to TRBJ1-6; D perhaps matches TRBD1 (5 bases). The CDR3 runs to 15 residues. Germline loops: CDR1 SGHTA, CDR2 FQGNSA. V shed 1 base and J shed 10 bases, with 14 bases lying between them. The CDR3 sequence: CASSLVVGRGSPLHF. CDR3 DNA sequence: TGTGCCAGCAGCTTAGTAGTAGGGCGGGGGTCACCCCTCCACTTT.

This clonotype was recorded many times. The chain couples TRBV7-2 to TRBJ2-1; D unclear. V lost 2 bases, J lost 3 bases, and 5 bases lay in between. Per the germline V gene, CDR1 is SGHTA and CDR2 is FQGNSA. There are 13 residues in the CDR3. The CDR3 reads CASSLLYYNEQFF. CDR3 coding DNA: TGTGCCAGCAGCTTACTGTACTACAATGAGCAGTTCTTC.

The J gene is TRBJ1-3, the V gene TRBV12-5; unclear D gene. Germline CDR1 reads LGHNT; CDR2 reads FRNRAP. V shed 6 bases and J shed 1 base, with 4 bases lying between them. The CDR3 sequence is 12 residues long. DNA of the CDR3: TGTGCTAGTGGACAGTCTGGAAACACCATATATTTT. Translating it yields CASGQSGNTIYF.

This clonotype occurred a few times. J is TRBJ2-7 and V is TRBV14; D uncertain. The germline V gene has CDR1 SGHDN and CDR2 FVKESK. The CDR3 loop spans 14 amino acids. Trimming stripped 6 bases from V and 3 bases from J, with 15 bases between. Here the CDR3 DNA reads TGTGCCAGCAGTACCGGATCCCGCAGCTACGAGCAGTACTTC. This codes for CASSTGSRSYEQYF.

This clonotype was detected a few times. V gene TRBV6-5 combines with J gene TRBJ2-7; TRBD1 aligns across 9 bases. The germline gives CDR1 MNHEY, CDR2 SVGAGI. This CDR3 spans 13 amino acids. The V segment lost 6 bases and the J segment 3 bases; nucleotides outside the gene matches: 3. The CDR3 coding sequence is TGTGCCAGCAGGGGACAGGGAAGCTACGAGCAGTACTTC. Amino acids: CASRGQGSYEQYF.

The gene calls are TRBV12-3 or TRBV12-4 and TRBJ2-2; tentative D call: TRBD1 (6 bases). The CDR3 consists of 15 residues. V was shortened by 2 bases and J by 4 bases, with 11 bases between the two germline ends. CDR3 in DNA: TGTGCCAGCAGTTTATGGGGGCGCAGCACCGGGGAGCTGTTTTTT. Its protein is CASSLWGRSTGELFF.

The chain employs TRBV7-9 and TRBJ1-3; D call uncertain. Trimming took 5 bases from V and 0 from J, leaving 14 bases between them. CDR1 and CDR2 from the germline V gene are SEHNR and FQNEAQ (reference sequence). This CDR3 has 16 residues. The CDR3, as DNA: TGTGCCAGCAGCCCTGAACTCCTCAGCTCTGGAAACACCATATATTTT. Translated, it gives CASSPELLSSGNTIYF.

This clonotype has a handful of counts. The chain recombines TRBV4-1 with TRBJ2-2, with TRBD2 as a possible D gene (5 bases). Trimming pared 1 base from V and 4 bases from J, leaving 10 bases between. Germline V CDR1 and CDR2: MGHRA, YSYEKL. The CDR3 extends over 15 amino acids. The CDR3 nucleotides are TGCGCCAGCAGCCAAGTAGACTACCTCACCGGGGAGCTGTTTTTT. This gives the protein CASSQVDYLTGELFF.

The chain carries TRBV18 and TRBJ2-3, with TRBD2 matching over 8 bases. J gave up 5 bases and V 2 bases, and 6 bases lay outside the gene matches. The length of the CDR3 is 15 residues. CDR1 is KGHSH and CDR2 is LQKENI in the germline V gene. CDR3: CASSPISGGGDTQYF. The CDR3 nucleotides read TGTGCCAGCTCACCAATAAGCGGGGGTGGAGATACGCAGTATTTT. Together with reference TRBV18 and TRBJ2-3, the CDR3 gives the full variable domain: NAGVMQNPRHLVRRRGQEARLRCSPMKGHSHVYWYRQLPEEGLKFMVYLQKENIIDESGMPKERFSAEFPKEGPSILRIQQVVRGDSAAYFCASSPISGGGDTQYFGPGTRLTVL.

This rearrangement joins TRBV3-1 to TRBJ1-2; perhaps TRBD1 as D (6 bases). This CDR3 contains 14 residues. V was clipped by 1 base and J by 2 bases, with 8 bases between them. Germline CDR1 and CDR2: LGHDT and YNNKEL (reference sequence). In DNA form, the CDR3 reads TGTGCCAGCAGCCAAGTGGACAGCAACTATGGCTACACCTTC. This gives the protein CASSQVDSNYGYTF. Full variable domain (outside the CDR3, taken from reference TRBV3-1 and TRBJ1-2): DTAVSQTPKYLVTQMGNDKSIKCEQNLGHDTMYWYKQDSKKFLKIMFSYNNKELIINETVPNRFSPKSPDKAHLNLHINSLELGDSAVYFCASSQVDSNYGYTFGSGTRLTVV.

At least ten counts were recorded for this clonotype. The chain uses TRBV19 and TRBJ2-1; tentative D call: TRBD1 (6 bases). Trimming shortened V by 1 base and J by 4 bases, and 8 bases separated the two germline ends. Germline assignment: CDR1 LNHDA and CDR2 SQIVND (reference sequence). This CDR3 has 14 amino acids. Written as DNA, the CDR3 is TGTGCCAGTAGTATAGGCCAGGGGTACAATGAGCAGTTCTTC. As protein: CASSIGQGYNEQFF.

The chain couples TRBV7-9 to TRBJ2-7; TRBD1 might be the D (5 bases). The germline gives CDR1 SEHNR, CDR2 FQNEAQ (reference sequence). Trimming left V 5 bases short and J 4 bases short, with 21 bases between. The CDR3 is 16 amino acids. The CDR3 here is CASSLDPEWGSYEQYF. The CDR3 nucleotides are TGTGCCAGCAGCCTTGACCCGGAATGGGGCTCTTACGAGCAGTACTTC.

The chain has TRBV20-1 and TRBJ2-7, with TRBD1 matching 7 bases. Trimming took 6 bases from V and 2 from J; bases not matched to a gene: 10. The CDR3 consists of 14 residues. Germline lookup yields CDR1 DFQATT and CDR2 SNEGSKA (reference sequence). The CDR3 loop reads CSALARGQTYEQYF. For the CDR3, the DNA is TGCAGTGCCTTGGCGAGGGGGCAGACCTACGAGCAGTACTTC.

This clonotype was recorded many times. This chain connects TRBV7-9 to TRBJ2-1; TRBD2 matches 12 bases. CDR3 length: 15 amino acids. J lost 8 bases, V lost 5 bases, and 7 bases had no gene match. Germline V gene sequence: CDR1 SEHNR, CDR2 FQNEAQ (reference sequence). In DNA, the CDR3 is TGTGCCAGCAGCCGGTCTAGCGGGGGGGTAGATGAGCAGTTCTTC. Residues: CASSRSSGGVDEQFF. Filled out from reference TRBV7-9 and TRBJ2-1, the complete variable domain reads DTGVSQNPRHKITKRGQNVTFRCDPISEHNRLYWYRQTLGQGPEFLTYFQNEAQLEKSRLLSDRFSAERPKGSFSTLEIQRTEQGDSAMYLCASSRSSGGVDEQFFGPGTRLTVL.

This clonotype was counted ten times or more. The gene calls are TRBV5-1 and TRBJ2-2, with D possibly TRBD1 on 6 matching bases. Germline V gene data show CDR1 as SGHRS and CDR2 as YFSETQ. Trimming shortened V by 4 bases and J by 6 bases, and 16 bases separated the two germline ends. The CDR3 is made up of 15 amino acids. The DNA for the CDR3 is TGCGCCAGCAGCCAACTAAATACAGGGCCCGGGGAGCTGTTTTTT. The encoded protein is CASSQLNTGPGELFF.

The genes are TRBV4-1 and TRBJ1-5; D gene ambiguous. Trimming left V 4 bases short and J 4 bases short, with 17 bases between. In germline, CDR1 is MGHRA, CDR2 YSYEKL. The CDR3 has 16 amino acids. The CDR3 loop is CASSLDYVTANQPQHF. CDR3 in DNA: TGCGCCAGCAGCCTAGATTATGTTACAGCAAATCAGCCCCAGCATTTT.

This sequence joins TRBV4-1 and TRBJ2-1; D is uncertain. Germline V CDR1 and CDR2: MGHRA, YSYEKL. V was trimmed by 1 base and J by 9 bases, leaving 7 bases between them. The CDR3 totals 12 residues. The CDR3 reads CASSQAYGEQFF. The CDR3 nucleotides are TGCGCCAGCAGCCAAGCTTATGGTGAGCAGTTCTTC.

This clonotype has ten or more counts. The rearrangement joins TRBV28 to TRBJ2-7; 12 bases are a match to TRBD2. CDR1 and CDR2 from the germline V gene are MDHEN and SYDVKM. The CDR3 extends over 19 amino acids. J was trimmed by 0 bases and V by 3 bases; bases with no gene match: 12. In DNA, the CDR3 is TGTGCCAGCAGTTTTCTCCTTGGACTAGCGGGGCCCAGCTCCTACGAGCAGTACTTC. It specifies CASSFLLGLAGPSSYEQYF. The variable domain in full, completed from reference TRBV28 and TRBJ2-7, reads DVKVTQSSRYLVKRTGEKVFLECVQDMDHENMFWYRQDPGLGLRLIYFSYDVKMKEKGDIPEGYSVSREKKERFSLILESASTNQTSMYLCASSFLLGLAGPSSYEQYFGPGTRLTVT.

This clonotype was counted ten times or more. The V call is TRBV11-2, the J call TRBJ2-2; 7 bases line up with TRBD1. The CDR3 contains 14 residues. V was clipped by 6 bases and J by 0 bases; unmatched bases: 1. Per germline, CDR1 SGHAT and CDR2 FQNNGV. This CDR3 reads CASRGTANTGELFF. The CDR3 bases are TGTGCCAGCAGAGGGACAGCGAACACCGGGGAGCTGTTTTTT.

This clonotype was seen at least ten times. The rearrangement links TRBV19 to TRBJ2-1, with D tentatively TRBD2 (5 bases). Trimming removed 2 bases at V and 2 bases at J, with 10 bases between. Germline CDR1 reads LNHDA; CDR2 reads SQIVND (reference sequence). This CDR3 has 15 amino acids. The CDR3 DNA reads as TGTGCCAGTAGTATATTGGCTAGCCCCTACAATGAGCAGTTCTTC. Translated: CASSILASPYNEQFF.

This clonotype was detected ten times or more. The chain couples TRBV6-4 to TRBJ2-6; 7 positions match TRBD2. There are 16 residues in the CDR3. In germline, CDR1 is MRHNA, CDR2 SNTAGT. The ends lost 0 bases at V and 2 bases at J; junction bases unmatched: 1. As DNA, the CDR3 is TGTGCCAGCAGTGACTCGGGGGGGGCTGGGGCCAACGTCCTGACTTTC. Translation: CASSDSGGAGANVLTF.

This clonotype appeared a few times. J is TRBJ2-7 and V is TRBV12-3 or TRBV12-4, with D possibly TRBD1 on 6 matching bases. Trimming shortened V by 5 bases and J by 6 bases, and 11 bases separated the two germline ends. The CDR3 covers 12 residues. CDR3 loop: CASSKQGSEQYF. In nucleotides, the CDR3 is TGTGCCAGCAGTAAACAGGGCAGCGAGCAGTACTTC.

This clonotype was picked up many times. V and J are TRBV20-1 and TRBJ2-1; 7 nucleotides match TRBD1. This CDR3 has 11 residues. V lost 3 bases and J lost 16; bases outside the gene matches: 9. Germline V lookup: CDR1 DFQATT, CDR2 SNEGSKA (reference sequence). The CDR3 sequence is CSASRGGLQFF. DNA of the CDR3: TGCAGTGCTAGTCGAGGGGGCCTTCAATTCTTC.